This T cell receptor (beta chain) was sequenced during a study of shared clonotypes between healthy human individuals. The wider study: Donor ages ranged 18 to 49 years: two women, a few men.

Trimming stripped 6 bases from V and 4 bases from J, with 7 bases between. Germline V lookup: CDR1 WNHNN, CDR2 SYGVQD (reference sequence). The CDR3 is 13 amino acids. About this clone: What it recognizes is unknown.

Study conclusions and caveats: Tissue TCR repertoires likely differ from these blood-only repertoires.

Clones were sequenced by immunoSEQ multiplex PCR, and TCRdb holds only the in-frame ones, with some missing. The repertoire holds 1.4 million or so clones, with approximately 98.5% as singletons. This sequence was found in a young man in good health. Material: naive CD4+ T cells sorted from blood. Subset defined: CD45RA+ positively selected. This chain links TRBV10-1 with TRBJ2-6; the D gene is possibly TRBD2 (5 bases). Here the CDR3 reads CASSPGGANVLTF. In DNA form, the CDR3 reads TGCGCCAGCAGCCCGGGGGGGGCCAACGTCCTGACTTTC.